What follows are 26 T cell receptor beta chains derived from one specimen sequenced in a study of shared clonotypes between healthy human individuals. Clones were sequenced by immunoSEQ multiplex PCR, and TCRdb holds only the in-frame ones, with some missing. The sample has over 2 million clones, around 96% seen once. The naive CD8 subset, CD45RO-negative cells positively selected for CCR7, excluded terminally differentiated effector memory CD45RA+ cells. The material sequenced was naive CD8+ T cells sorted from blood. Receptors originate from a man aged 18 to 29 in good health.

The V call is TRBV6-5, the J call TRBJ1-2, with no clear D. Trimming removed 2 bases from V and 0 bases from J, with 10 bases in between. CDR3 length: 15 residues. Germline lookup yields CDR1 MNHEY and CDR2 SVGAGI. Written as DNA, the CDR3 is TGTGCCAGCAGTTACAACGCTAATGCTAACTATGGCTACACCTTC. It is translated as CASSYNANANYGYTF.

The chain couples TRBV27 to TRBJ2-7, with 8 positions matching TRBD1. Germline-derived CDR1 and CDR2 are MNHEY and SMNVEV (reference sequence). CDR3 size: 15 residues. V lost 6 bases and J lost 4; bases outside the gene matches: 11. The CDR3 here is CASSPDRGLLYEQYF. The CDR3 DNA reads TGTGCCAGCAGCCCAGACAGGGGATTGCTATACGAGCAGTACTTC.

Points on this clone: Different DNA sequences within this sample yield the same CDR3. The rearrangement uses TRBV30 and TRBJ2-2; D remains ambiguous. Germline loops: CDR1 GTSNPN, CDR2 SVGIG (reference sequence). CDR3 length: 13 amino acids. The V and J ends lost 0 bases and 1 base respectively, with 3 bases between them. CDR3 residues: CAWSVVNTGELFF. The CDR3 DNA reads TGTGCCTGGAGTGTCGTGAACACCGGGGAGCTGTTTTTT.

The CDR3 reads CASAEFLISYEQYF. CDR3 DNA sequence: TGTGCCTCAGCAGAGTTCCTAATCTCCTACGAGCAGTACTTC. V and J are TRBV15 and TRBJ2-7, with D hard to call. The germline gives CDR1 LNHNV, CDR2 YYDKDF (reference sequence). V was pared by 11 bases and J by 0 bases, with 17 bases between. CDR3 length equals 14 residues.

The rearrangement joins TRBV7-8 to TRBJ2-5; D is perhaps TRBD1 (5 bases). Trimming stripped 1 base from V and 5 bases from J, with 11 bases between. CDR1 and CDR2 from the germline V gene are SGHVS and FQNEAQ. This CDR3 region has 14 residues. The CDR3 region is CASSLEAGWETQYF. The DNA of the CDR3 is TGTGCCAGCAGCTTAGAGGCAGGGTGGGAGACCCAGTACTTC.

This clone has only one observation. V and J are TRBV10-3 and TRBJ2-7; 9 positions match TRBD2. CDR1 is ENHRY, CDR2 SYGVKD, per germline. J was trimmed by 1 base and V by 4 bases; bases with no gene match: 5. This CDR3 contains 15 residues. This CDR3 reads CAISVASGNSYEQYF. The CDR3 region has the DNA TGTGCCATCAGTGTCGCTAGCGGGAATTCCTACGAGCAGTACTTC.

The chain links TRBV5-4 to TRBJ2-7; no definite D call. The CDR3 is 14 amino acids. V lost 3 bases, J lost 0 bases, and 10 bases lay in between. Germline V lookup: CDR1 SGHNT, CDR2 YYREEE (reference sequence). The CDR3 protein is CASSSLDDSYEQYF. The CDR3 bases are TGTGCCAGCAGCTCGCTAGATGACTCCTACGAGCAGTACTTC.

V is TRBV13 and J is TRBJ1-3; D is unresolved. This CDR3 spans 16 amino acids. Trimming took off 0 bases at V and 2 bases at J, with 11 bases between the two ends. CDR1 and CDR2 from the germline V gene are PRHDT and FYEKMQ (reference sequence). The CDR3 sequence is CASSLGPGIAGNTIYF. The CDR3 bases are TGTGCCAGCAGCTTAGGTCCGGGAATAGCTGGAAACACCATATATTTT.

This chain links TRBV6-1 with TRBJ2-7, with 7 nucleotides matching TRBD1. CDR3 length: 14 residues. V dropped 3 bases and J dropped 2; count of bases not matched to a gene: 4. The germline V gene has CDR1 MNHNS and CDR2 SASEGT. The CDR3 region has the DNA TGTGCCAGCAGTGACAGGGGGAAGACCTACGAGCAGTACTTC. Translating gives CASSDRGKTYEQYF.

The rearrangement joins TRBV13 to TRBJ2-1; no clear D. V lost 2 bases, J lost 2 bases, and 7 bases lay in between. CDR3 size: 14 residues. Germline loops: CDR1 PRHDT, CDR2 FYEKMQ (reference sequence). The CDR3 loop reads CASSLSAAYNEQFF. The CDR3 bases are TGTGCCAGCAGCTTAAGCGCGGCCTACAATGAGCAGTTCTTC. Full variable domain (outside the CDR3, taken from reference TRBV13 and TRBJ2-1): AAGVIQSPRHLIKEKRETATLKCYPIPRHDTVYWYQQGPGQDPQFLISFYEKMQSDKGSIPDRFSAQQFSDYHSELNMSSLELGDSALYFCASSLSAAYNEQFFGPGTRLTVL.

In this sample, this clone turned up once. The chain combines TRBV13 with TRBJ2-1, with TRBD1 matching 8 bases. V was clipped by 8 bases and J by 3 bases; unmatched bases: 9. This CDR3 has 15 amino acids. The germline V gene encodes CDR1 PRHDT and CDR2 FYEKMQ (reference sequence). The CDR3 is CASGERDRYYNEQFF. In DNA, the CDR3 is TGTGCCAGCGGGGAGAGGGACAGGTACTACAATGAGCAGTTCTTC.

Written as DNA, the CDR3 is TGTGCCAGCAGGTTTAGATTGGAGGGAATGAACACTGAAGCTTTCTTT. Translation: CASRFRLEGMNTEAFF. This chain connects TRBV7-8 to TRBJ1-1; D is ambiguous. Germline values: CDR1 SGHVS, CDR2 FQNEAQ. The CDR3 is 16 residues long. Trimming cost V 6 bases and J 0 bases, with 17 bases left between them.

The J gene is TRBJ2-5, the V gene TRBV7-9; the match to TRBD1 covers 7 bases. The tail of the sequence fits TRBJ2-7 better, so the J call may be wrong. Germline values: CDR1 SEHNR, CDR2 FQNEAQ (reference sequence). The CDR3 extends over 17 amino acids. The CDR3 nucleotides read TGTGCCAGCAGCTTCCCCCCCGGACAGGCCTCGGGACACGAGCAGTACTTC. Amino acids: CASSFPPGQASGHEQYF.

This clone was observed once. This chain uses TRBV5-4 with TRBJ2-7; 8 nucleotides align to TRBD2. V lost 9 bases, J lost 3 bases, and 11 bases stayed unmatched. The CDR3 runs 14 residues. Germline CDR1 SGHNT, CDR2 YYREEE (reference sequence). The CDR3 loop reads CATLQAGEDYEQYF. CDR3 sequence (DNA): TGTGCCACCCTCCAAGCGGGGGAGGACTACGAGCAGTACTTC. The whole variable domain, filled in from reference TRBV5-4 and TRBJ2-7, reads ETGVTQSPTHLIKTRGQQVTLRCSSQSGHNTVSWYQQALGQGPQFIFQYYREEENGRGNFPPRFSGLQFPNYSSELNVNALELDDSALYLCATLQAGEDYEQYFGPGTRLTVT.

DNA of the CDR3: TGTGCCAGCAGTGAATTGGGGAACACCGGGGAGCTGTTTTTT. Amino acid sequence: CASSELGNTGELFF. The chain links TRBV25-1 to TRBJ2-2; D call uncertain. CDR3 length: 14 amino acids. Trimming pared 1 base from V and 1 base from J, leaving 4 bases between. Per germline, CDR1 MGHDK and CDR2 SYGVNS.

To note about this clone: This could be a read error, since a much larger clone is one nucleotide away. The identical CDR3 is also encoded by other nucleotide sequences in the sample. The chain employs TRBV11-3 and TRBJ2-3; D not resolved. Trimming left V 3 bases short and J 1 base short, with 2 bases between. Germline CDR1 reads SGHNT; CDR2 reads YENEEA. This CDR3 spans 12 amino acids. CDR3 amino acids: CASSLGTDTQYF. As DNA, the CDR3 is TGTGCCAGCAGCTTGGGCACAGATACGCAGTATTTT.

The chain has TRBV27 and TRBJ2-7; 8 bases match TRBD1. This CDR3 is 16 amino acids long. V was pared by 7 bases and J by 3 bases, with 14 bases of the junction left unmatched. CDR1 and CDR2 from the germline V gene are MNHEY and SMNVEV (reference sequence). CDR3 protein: CASKSAGTGLYYEQYF. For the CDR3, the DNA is TGTGCCAGCAAATCTGCCGGGACAGGTCTGTACTACGAGCAGTACTTC.

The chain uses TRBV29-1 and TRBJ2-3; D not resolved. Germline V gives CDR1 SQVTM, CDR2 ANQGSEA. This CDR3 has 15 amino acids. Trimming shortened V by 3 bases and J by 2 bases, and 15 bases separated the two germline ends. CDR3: CSVDSENGITDTQYF. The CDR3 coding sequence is TGCAGCGTTGATTCAGAGAACGGAATCACAGATACGCAGTATTTT.

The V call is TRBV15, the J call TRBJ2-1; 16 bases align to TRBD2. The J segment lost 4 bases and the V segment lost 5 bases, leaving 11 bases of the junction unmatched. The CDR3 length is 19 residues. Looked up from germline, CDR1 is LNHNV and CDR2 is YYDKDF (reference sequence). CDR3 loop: CATSGPGLAGGPSYNEQFF. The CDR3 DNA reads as TGTGCCACCAGCGGCCCGGGACTAGCGGGAGGGCCGTCTTACAATGAGCAGTTCTTC.

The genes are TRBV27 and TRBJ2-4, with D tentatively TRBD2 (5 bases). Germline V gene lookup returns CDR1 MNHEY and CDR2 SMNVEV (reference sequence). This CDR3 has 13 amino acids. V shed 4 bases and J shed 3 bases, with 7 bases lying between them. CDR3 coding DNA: TGTGCCAGCAGTTCACTAGTCAAAAACATTCAGTACTTC. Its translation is CASSSLVKNIQYF.

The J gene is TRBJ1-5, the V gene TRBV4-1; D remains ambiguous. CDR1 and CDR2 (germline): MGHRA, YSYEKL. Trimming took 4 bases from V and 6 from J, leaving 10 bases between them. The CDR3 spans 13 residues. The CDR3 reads CASSLSEFQPQHF. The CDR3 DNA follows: TGCGCCAGCAGCCTTTCCGAATTTCAGCCCCAGCATTTT.

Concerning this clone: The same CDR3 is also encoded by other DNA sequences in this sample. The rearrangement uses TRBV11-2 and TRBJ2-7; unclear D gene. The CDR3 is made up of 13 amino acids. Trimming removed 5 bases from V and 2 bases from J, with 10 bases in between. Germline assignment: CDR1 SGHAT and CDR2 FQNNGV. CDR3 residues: CASSLASTYEQYF. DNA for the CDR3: TGTGCCAGCAGCCTCGCGTCAACCTACGAGCAGTACTTC.

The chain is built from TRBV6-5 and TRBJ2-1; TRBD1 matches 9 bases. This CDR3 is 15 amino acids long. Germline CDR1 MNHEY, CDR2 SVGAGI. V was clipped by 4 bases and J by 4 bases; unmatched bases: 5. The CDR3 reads CASSSTGGAYNEQFF. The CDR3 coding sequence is TGTGCCAGCAGTTCTACAGGGGGCGCATACAATGAGCAGTTCTTC.

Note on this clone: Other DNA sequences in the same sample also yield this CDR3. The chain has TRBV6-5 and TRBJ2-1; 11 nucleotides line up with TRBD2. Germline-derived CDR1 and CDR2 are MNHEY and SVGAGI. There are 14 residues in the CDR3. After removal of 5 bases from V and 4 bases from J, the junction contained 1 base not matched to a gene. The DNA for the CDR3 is TGTGCCAGCAGTGTAGCGGGGGGGTACAATGAGCAGTTCTTC. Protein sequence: CASSVAGGYNEQFF.

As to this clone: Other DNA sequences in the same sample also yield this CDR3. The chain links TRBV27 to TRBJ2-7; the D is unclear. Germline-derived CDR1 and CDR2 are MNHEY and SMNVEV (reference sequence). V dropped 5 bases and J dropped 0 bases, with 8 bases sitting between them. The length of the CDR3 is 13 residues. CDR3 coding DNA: TGTGCCAGCAGTCTCTCGACCTCCTACGAGCAGTACTTC. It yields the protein CASSLSTSYEQYF.

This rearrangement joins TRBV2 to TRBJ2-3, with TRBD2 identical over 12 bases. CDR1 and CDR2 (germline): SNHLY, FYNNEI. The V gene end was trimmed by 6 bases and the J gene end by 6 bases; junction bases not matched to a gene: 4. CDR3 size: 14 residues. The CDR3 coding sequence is TGTGCCAGCAGACTAGCGGGGGGATGGGATACGCAGTATTTT. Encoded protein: CASRLAGGWDTQYF.